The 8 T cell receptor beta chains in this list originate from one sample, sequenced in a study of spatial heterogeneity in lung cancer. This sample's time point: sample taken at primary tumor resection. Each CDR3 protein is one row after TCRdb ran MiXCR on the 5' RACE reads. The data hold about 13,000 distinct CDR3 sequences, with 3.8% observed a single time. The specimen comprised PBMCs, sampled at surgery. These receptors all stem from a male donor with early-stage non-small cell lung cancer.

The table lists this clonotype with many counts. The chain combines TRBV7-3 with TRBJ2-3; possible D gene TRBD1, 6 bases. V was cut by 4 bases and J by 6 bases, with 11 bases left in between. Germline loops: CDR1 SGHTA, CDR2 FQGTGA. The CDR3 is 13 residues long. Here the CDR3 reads CASSSERGDTQYF. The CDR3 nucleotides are TGTGCCAGCAGCTCGGAGAGGGGGGATACGCAGTATTTT.

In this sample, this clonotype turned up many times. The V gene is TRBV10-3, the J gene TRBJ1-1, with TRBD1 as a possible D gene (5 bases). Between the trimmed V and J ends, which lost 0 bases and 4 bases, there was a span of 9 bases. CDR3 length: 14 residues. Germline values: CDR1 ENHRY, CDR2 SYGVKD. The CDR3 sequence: CAISESSGVTEAFF. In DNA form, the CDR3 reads TGTGCCATCAGTGAGTCATCGGGGGTCACTGAAGCTTTCTTT.

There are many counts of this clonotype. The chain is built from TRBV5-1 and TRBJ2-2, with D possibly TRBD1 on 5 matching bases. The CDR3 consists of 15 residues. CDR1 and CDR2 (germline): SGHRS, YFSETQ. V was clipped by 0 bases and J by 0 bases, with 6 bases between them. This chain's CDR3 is CASSLGQTNTGELFF. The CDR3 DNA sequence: TGCGCCAGCAGCTTGGGACAGACGAACACCGGGGAGCTGTTTTTT. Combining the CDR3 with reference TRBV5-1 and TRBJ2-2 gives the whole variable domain KAGVTQTPRYLIKTRGQQVTLSCSPISGHRSVSWYQQTPGQGLQFLFEYFSETQRNKGNFPGRFSGRQFSNSRSEMNVSTLELGDSALYLCASSLGQTNTGELFFGEGSRLTVL.

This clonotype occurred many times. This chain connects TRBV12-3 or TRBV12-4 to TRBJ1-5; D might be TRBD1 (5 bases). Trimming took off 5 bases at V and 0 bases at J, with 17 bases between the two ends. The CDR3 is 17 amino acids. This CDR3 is CASSPYSGTVSNQPQHF. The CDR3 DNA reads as TGTGCCAGCAGTCCCTATTCCGGGACGGTTAGCAATCAGCCCCAGCATTTT.

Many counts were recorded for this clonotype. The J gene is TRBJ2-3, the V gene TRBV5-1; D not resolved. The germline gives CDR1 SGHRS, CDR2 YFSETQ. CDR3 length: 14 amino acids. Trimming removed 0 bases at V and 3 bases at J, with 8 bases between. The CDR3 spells CASSLGQETDTQYF. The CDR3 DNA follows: TGCGCCAGCAGCTTGGGCCAGGAAACAGATACGCAGTATTTT.

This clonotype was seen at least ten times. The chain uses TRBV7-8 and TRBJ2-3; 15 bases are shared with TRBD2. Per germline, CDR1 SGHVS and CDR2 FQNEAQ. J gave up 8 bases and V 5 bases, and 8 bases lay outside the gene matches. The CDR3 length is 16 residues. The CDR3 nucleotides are TGTGCCAGCAGCCTCTCCCCGGGACTAGCGGGAGGTACGCAGTATTTT. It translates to CASSLSPGLAGGTQYF.

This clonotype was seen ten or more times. The CDR3 spells CASSYSGRVDETQYF. Written as DNA, the CDR3 is TGTGCCAGCAGTTACTCGGGACGGGTCGATGAGACCCAGTACTTC. The chain joins TRBV6-5 to TRBJ2-5; D is tentatively TRBD1 or TRBD2 (5 bases each). The CDR3 extends over 15 amino acids. V gave up 0 bases and J gave up 5 bases, with 13 bases separating them. Germline V gene data show CDR1 as MNHEY and CDR2 as SVGAGI.

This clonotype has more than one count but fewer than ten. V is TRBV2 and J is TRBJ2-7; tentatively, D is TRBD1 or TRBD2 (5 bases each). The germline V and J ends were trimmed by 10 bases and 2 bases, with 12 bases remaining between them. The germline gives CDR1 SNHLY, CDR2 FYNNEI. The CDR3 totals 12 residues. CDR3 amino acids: CATGTGPYEQYF. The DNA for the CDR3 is TGTGCCACCGGGACGGGGCCCTACGAGCAGTACTTC.